This TCR beta chain was captured by sequencing in a study of control samples from healthy donors and cancer patients. J was trimmed by 4 bases and V by 6 bases; bases with no gene match: 4. Looked up from germline, CDR1 is LNHDA and CDR2 is SQIVND (reference sequence). This CDR3 has 14 residues. Libraries were prepared by immunoSEQ multiplex PCR; TCRdb keeps only in-frame clonotypes and omits some of them. The sample contains roughly 130,000 clones, more than 90% of which appear only once. The sequenced sample consisted of blood. The TCR originated in a man aged 25 to 40 in good health. The J gene is TRBJ2-1, the V gene TRBV19; 9 positions agree with TRBD2. CDR3 DNA sequence: TGTGCCAGTAGGGTAGCGGGAGTTTACAATGAGCAGTTCTTC. Its protein is CASRVAGVYNEQFF.